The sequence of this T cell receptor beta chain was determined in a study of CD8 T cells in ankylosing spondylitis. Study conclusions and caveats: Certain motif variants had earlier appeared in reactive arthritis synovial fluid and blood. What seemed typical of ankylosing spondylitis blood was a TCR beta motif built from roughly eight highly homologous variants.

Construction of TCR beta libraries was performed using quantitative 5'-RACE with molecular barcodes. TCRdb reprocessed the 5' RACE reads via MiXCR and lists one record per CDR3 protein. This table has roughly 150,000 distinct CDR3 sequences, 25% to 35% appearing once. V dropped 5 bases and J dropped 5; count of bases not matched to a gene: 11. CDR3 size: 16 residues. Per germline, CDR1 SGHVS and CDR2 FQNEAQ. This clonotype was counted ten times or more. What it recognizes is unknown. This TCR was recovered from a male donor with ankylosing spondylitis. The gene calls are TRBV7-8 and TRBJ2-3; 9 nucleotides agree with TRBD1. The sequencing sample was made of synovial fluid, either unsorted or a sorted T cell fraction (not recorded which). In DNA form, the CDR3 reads TGTGCCAGCAGCCTTAACTGGGACAGGGACGGAGATACGCAGTATTTT. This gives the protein CASSLNWDRDGDTQYF.